Listed here are 27 T cell receptor beta chains from one sample, sequenced in a study of PD-1 blockade in classical Hodgkin lymphoma. Each patient experienced a relapse that followed autologous stem cell transplantation, and brentuximab vedotin exposure varied. The data were produced by immunoSEQ multiplex PCR, yet TCRdb's version contains in-frame clones alone and is incomplete. Of 22,000 or so clones in the sample, around 80% were seen once. Sequencing used peripheral blood mononuclear cells (PBMCs), obtained before the second cycle of nivolumab. These receptors all stem from a human donor with classical Hodgkin lymphoma.

V and J are TRBV10-3 and TRBJ1-2; TRBD1 agrees at 8 bases. There are 15 residues in the CDR3. Unmatched junction bases numbered 5, after V lost 2 bases and J lost 3 bases. CDR1 and CDR2 (germline): ENHRY, SYGVKD. The CDR3 protein is CAISEPQTGDYGYTF. In nucleotides, the CDR3 is TGTGCCATCAGTGAGCCACAGACAGGGGACTATGGCTACACCTTC.

The rearrangement uses TRBV19 and TRBJ2-2; D perhaps matches TRBD2 (5 bases). Germline CDR1 reads LNHDA; CDR2 reads SQIVND (reference sequence). This CDR3 contains 16 residues. V lost 10 bases, J lost 4 bases, and 22 bases lay in between. CDR3 in amino acids: CATLSRGPSGTGELFF. In nucleotides, the CDR3 is TGTGCCACCCTCTCCCGAGGGCCCTCGGGCACCGGGGAGCTGTTTTTT.

The chain combines TRBV9 with TRBJ2-2, with 8 bases that match TRBD2. The ends lost 4 bases at V and 4 bases at J; junction bases unmatched: 6. Germline V gives CDR1 SGDLS, CDR2 YYNGEE. The CDR3 has 15 amino acids. The CDR3: CASSPTGTSTGELFF. DNA of the CDR3: TGTGCCAGCAGCCCTACCGGGACTAGCACCGGGGAGCTGTTTTTT.

For the CDR3, the DNA is TGTGCCAGCAGCTTGGAGTTTGGAGGTACCTCAAAACTGTTTTTT. Encoded protein: CASSLEFGGTSKLFF. The rearrangement links TRBV5-6 to TRBJ1-4; no definite D call. V shed 0 bases and J shed 10 bases, with 16 bases lying between them. Germline CDR1 and CDR2: SGHDT and YYEEEE. The CDR3 has 15 amino acids.

V and J are TRBV6-5 and TRBJ1-2; maybe TRBD1 (6 bases). CDR1 is MNHEY, CDR2 SVGAGI, per germline. Trimming stripped 6 bases from V and 5 bases from J, with 16 bases between. The CDR3 sequence is 14 residues long. The CDR3 sequence is CASRPDWGAYGYTF. CDR3 bases: TGTGCCAGCAGACCTGATTGGGGGGCTTATGGCTACACCTTC.

The chain recombines TRBV13 with TRBJ2-3; D ambiguous. V was shortened by 1 base and J by 1 base, with 15 bases between the two germline ends. Germline V gene lookup returns CDR1 PRHDT and CDR2 FYEKMQ (reference sequence). The CDR3 runs to 17 residues. CDR3 amino acids: CASSLVFQGRGTDTQYF. The CDR3, as DNA: TGTGCCAGCAGCTTAGTTTTTCAAGGAAGGGGCACAGATACGCAGTATTTT. The full variable domain, in which reference TRBV13 and TRBJ2-3 provide the parts outside the CDR3, is AAGVIQSPRHLIKEKRETATLKCYPIPRHDTVYWYQQGPGQDPQFLISFYEKMQSDKGSIPDRFSAQQFSDYHSELNMSSLELGDSALYFCASSLVFQGRGTDTQYFGPGTRLTVL.

V is TRBV6-5 and J is TRBJ1-2; the D gene is possibly TRBD1 (5 bases). The germline V and J ends were trimmed by 5 bases and 4 bases, with 8 bases remaining between them. CDR1 is MNHEY and CDR2 is SVGAGI in the germline V gene. This CDR3 contains 12 residues. The CDR3 loop is CASSTGPYGYTF. The CDR3 nucleotides are TGTGCCAGCAGTACAGGCCCCTATGGCTACACCTTC.

This chain links TRBV7-6 with TRBJ2-2, with D possibly TRBD2 on 7 matching bases. V was cut by 2 bases and J by 5 bases, with 15 bases left in between. This CDR3 has 16 amino acids. The V gene's germline CDR1 is SGHVS and CDR2 FNYEAQ. The CDR3 DNA sequence: TGTGCCAGCAGCTTATCCTGGGGGGGGCCAACCGGGGAGCTGTTTTTT. This codes for CASSLSWGGPTGELFF.

CDR3 nucleotide sequence: TGTGCCAGCAGCTGGACAGGGGGCGCATCACCCCTCCACTTT. Translated: CASSWTGGASPLHF. This rearrangement joins TRBV2 to TRBJ1-6, with 11 bases fitting TRBD1. Germline values: CDR1 SNHLY, CDR2 FYNNEI. The CDR3 has 14 amino acids. Trimming removed 6 bases from V and 10 bases from J; junction bases left unmatched: 5.

The rearrangement joins TRBV27 to TRBJ1-5; 10 bases align to TRBD1. The CDR3 totals 18 residues. V was clipped by 8 bases and J by 5 bases; unmatched bases: 18. Germline V gives CDR1 MNHEY, CDR2 SMNVEV (reference sequence). CDR3 sequence reads: CASGRFGDRGYTDQPQHF. CDR3 bases: TGTGCCAGCGGTCGTTTCGGGGACAGGGGCTATACGGATCAGCCCCAGCATTTT.

The chain is built from TRBV4-1 and TRBJ1-2; D might be TRBD1 (5 bases). The CDR3 loop spans 16 amino acids. In germline, CDR1 is MGHRA, CDR2 YSYEKL. V lost 4 bases, J lost 3 bases, and 18 bases lay in between. The CDR3 nucleotides are TGCGCCAGCAGCCGAGAGGGGCCGTTGGGGGACTATGGCTACACCTTC. It yields the protein CASSREGPLGDYGYTF.

The count of this clone is one. The rearrangement joins TRBV7-6 to TRBJ2-1, with TRBD1 identical over 7 bases. Trimming removed 1 base from V and 0 bases from J; junction bases left unmatched: 3. Germline V gives CDR1 SGHVS, CDR2 FNYEAQ. The CDR3 extends over 16 amino acids. CDR3 residues: CASSLGSGGSYNEQFF. CDR3 nucleotides: TGTGCCAGCAGCTTAGGATCAGGGGGCTCCTACAATGAGCAGTTCTTC.

The chain carries TRBV28 and TRBJ1-1; 10 bases agree with TRBD1. V gave up 5 bases and J gave up 6 bases; unmatched junction bases: 9. The CDR3 contains 15 residues. Germline values: CDR1 MDHEN, CDR2 SYDVKM. The CDR3 nucleotides are TGTGCCAGCAGTCCCGCGGGACAGGGGAGGCCTGAAGCTTTCTTT. As protein: CASSPAGQGRPEAFF.

V gene TRBV5-1 combines with J gene TRBJ2-5; D may be TRBD1 or TRBD2 (5 bases each). V was shortened by 4 bases and J by 5 bases, with 15 bases between the two germline ends. The CDR3 totals 14 residues. CDR1 and CDR2 (germline): SGHRS, YFSETQ. CDR3 loop: CASSLRVGGETQYF. The DNA for the CDR3 is TGCGCCAGCAGCCTCAGGGTCGGCGGGGAGACCCAGTACTTC.

V gene TRBV4-1 combines with J gene TRBJ1-6, with D maybe TRBD1 (5 bases). Germline CDR1 is MGHRA and CDR2 is YSYEKL. The CDR3 runs to 16 residues. Trimming shortened V by 0 bases and J by 8 bases, and 14 bases separated the two germline ends. The CDR3 loop reads CASSQEARAIYSPLHF. The CDR3 DNA reads as TGCGCCAGCAGCCAAGAGGCCAGGGCAATTTATTCACCCCTCCACTTT.

About this clone itself: The junction departs from germline at one end; a sequencing error may be responsible. The chain employs TRBV7-9 and TRBJ2-1; 9 nucleotides agree with TRBD2. Germline lookup yields CDR1 SEHNR and CDR2 FQNEAQ (reference sequence). This CDR3 has 18 amino acids. The CDR3 nucleotides read TGTGCCAGCAGCTTAGCGAGGGCTAGCGGGATCGTTTACAATAAGCAGTTCTTC. Its protein is CASSLARASGIVYNKQFF.

The J gene is TRBJ1-1, the V gene TRBV5-6, with 7 positions matching TRBD1. The V and J ends lost 3 bases and 14 bases, in that order; junction bases with no gene match: 13. Germline-derived CDR1 and CDR2 are SGHDT and YYEEEE. The CDR3 sequence is 13 residues long. Here the CDR3 reads CASSYLPRGSGFF. The CDR3 DNA is TGTGCCAGCAGCTACCTCCCCAGGGGGTCGGGCTTCTTT.

The chain links TRBV19 to TRBJ2-2; weak D call: TRBD1 (6 bases). V was cut by 6 bases and J by 6 bases, with 14 bases left in between. The CDR3 covers 14 residues. CDR1 and CDR2 (germline): LNHDA, SQIVND (reference sequence). The DNA of the CDR3 is TGTGCCAGTAGCCCAGGACAGACCTCCGGGGAGCTGTTTTTT. It encodes CASSPGQTSGELFF.

The rearrangement links TRBV6-4 to TRBJ2-1, with 12 bases aligning to TRBD2. The CDR3 is 13 amino acids. Per germline, CDR1 MRHNA and CDR2 SNTAGT. V dropped 7 bases and J dropped 7; count of bases not matched to a gene: 2. As DNA, the CDR3 is TGTGCCAGCAAAACTAGCGGGGGGAATGAGCAGTTCTTC. Its translation: CASKTSGGNEQFF.

The chain employs TRBV7-8 and TRBJ2-5; 12 bases align to TRBD2. Germline CDR1 is SGHVS and CDR2 is FQNEAQ. Trimming cost V 6 bases and J 5 bases; bases outside gene matches: 10. The CDR3 extends over 16 amino acids. This chain's CDR3 is CASRLAGGLKGETQYF. The CDR3, as DNA: TGTGCCAGCAGACTAGCGGGGGGTCTGAAGGGTGAGACCCAGTACTTC.

This clone is large (0.1 to 1%). CDR3 in amino acids: CASSEGPYEQYF. CDR3 nucleotides: TGCGCCAGCAGTGAAGGCCCCTACGAGCAGTACTTC. The V call is TRBV10-2, the J call TRBJ2-7; no clear D. Germline V CDR1 and CDR2: WSHSY, SAAADI. This CDR3 spans 12 amino acids. V was trimmed by 3 bases and J by 2 bases, leaving 5 bases between them.

For the CDR3, the DNA is TGTGCCAGCAGTTTAACAGGGGGCATTGAAGCTTTCTTT. Residues: CASSLTGGIEAFF. This chain links TRBV6-5 with TRBJ1-1, with 9 bases identical to TRBD1. Germline V CDR1 and CDR2: MNHEY, SVGAGI. This CDR3 spans 13 amino acids. V lost 4 bases and J lost 7; bases outside the gene matches: 4.

V is TRBV19 and J is TRBJ1-5; no definite D call. In germline, CDR1 is LNHDA, CDR2 SQIVND (reference sequence). The CDR3 contains 14 residues. Trimming took 5 bases from V and 5 from J, leaving 13 bases between them. The CDR3 sequence: CASSVVEGDQPQHF. The DNA for the CDR3 is TGTGCCAGTAGTGTTGTGGAGGGAGATCAGCCCCAGCATTTT.

V usage is TRBV7-9 and J usage is TRBJ1-4; 9 nucleotides align to TRBD1. CDR1 and CDR2 from the germline V gene are SEHNR and FQNEAQ (reference sequence). This CDR3 has 15 residues. V lost 4 bases to trimming and J lost 3 bases; unmatched junction nucleotides: 3. The CDR3 is CASSSGTGPNEKLFF. DNA of the CDR3: TGTGCCAGCAGCTCCGGGACAGGGCCTAATGAAAAACTGTTTTTT.

The chain couples TRBV28 to TRBJ2-5; no firm D call. Germline lookup yields CDR1 MDHEN and CDR2 SYDVKM. This CDR3 has 12 residues. V lost 6 bases and J 2 bases, leaving 7 bases between the germline ends. The CDR3: CASSQVQETQYF. The DNA for the CDR3 is TGTGCCAGCAGCCAGGTTCAAGAGACCCAGTACTTC.

V usage is TRBV6-5 and J usage is TRBJ1-5; D not resolved. The CDR3 covers 15 residues. V gave up 6 bases and J gave up 6 bases, with 18 bases separating them. Germline values: CDR1 MNHEY, CDR2 SVGAGI. CDR3 sequence: CASSSDGPFGQPQHF. The CDR3 DNA sequence: TGTGCCAGCAGCTCAGATGGACCGTTCGGTCAGCCCCAGCATTTT.

The chain joins TRBV25-1 to TRBJ1-1; D possibly corresponds to TRBD1 (5 bases). The V gene lost 6 bases and the J gene lost 5 bases, with 19 bases spanning the gap. Germline V gene lookup returns CDR1 MGHDK and CDR2 SYGVNS. CDR3 length: 15 amino acids. CDR3: CASSVQGPRRTEAFF. The CDR3 DNA sequence: TGTGCCAGCAGCGTTCAGGGACCTCGGCGAACTGAAGCTTTCTTT.